This TCR beta chain was identified in a study of blood T cell repertoires in COVID-19. Study details: Specimens from acute and convalescent COVID-19 originated in the United States, Italy and Spain.

Only in-frame clones appear in the TCRdb table, and some are missing; sequencing was by immunoSEQ multiplex PCR. The repertoire includes fewer than 65,000 clones, 90% of them detected once, and about 4.2% sits in the top ten. This clone was found once. The sequencing input was peripheral blood. This receptor was obtained from a man aged 50 to 59 with acute or convalescent COVID-19.

CDR3 sequence (DNA): TGTGCCAGCAGCGTAAATAAGATTAGCGGGACGAACACCGGGGAGCTGTTTTTT. This translates into CASSVNKISGTNTGELFF. The gene calls are TRBV9 and TRBJ2-2; 8 bases align to TRBD2. Germline V gene sequence: CDR1 SGDLS, CDR2 YYNGEE. Trimming cost V 1 base and J 0 bases; bases outside gene matches: 8. The CDR3 has 18 residues.